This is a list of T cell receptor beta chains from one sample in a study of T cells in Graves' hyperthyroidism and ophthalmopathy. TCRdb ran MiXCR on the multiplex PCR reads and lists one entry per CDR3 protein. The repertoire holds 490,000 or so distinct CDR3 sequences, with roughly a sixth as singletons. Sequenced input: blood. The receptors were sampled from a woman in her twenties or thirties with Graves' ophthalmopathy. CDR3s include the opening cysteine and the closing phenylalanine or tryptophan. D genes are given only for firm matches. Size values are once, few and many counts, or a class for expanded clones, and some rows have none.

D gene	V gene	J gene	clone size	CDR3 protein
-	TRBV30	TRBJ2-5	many	CAWRRQEYQETQYF
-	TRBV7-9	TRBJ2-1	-	CASSFGGRLYNEQFF
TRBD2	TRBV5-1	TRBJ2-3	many	CASSPGLAGGSDTQYF
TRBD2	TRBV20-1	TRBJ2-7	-	CSASPLAETYEQYF
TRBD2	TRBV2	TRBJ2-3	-	CASRVRTSGSNGDTQYF
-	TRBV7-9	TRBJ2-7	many	CASSSRSSAPLEQYF
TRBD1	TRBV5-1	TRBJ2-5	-	CASSSEQGSKPQETQYF
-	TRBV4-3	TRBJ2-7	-	CASSQDQGWGGEQYF
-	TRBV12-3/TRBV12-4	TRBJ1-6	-	CASSLPPPGNPLHF
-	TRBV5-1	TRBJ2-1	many	CASSLVVSGSISYYNEQFF
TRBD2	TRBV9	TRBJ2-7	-	CASSAKRRAGDGEQYF
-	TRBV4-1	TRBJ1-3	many	CASSQGGKGNSGNTIYF
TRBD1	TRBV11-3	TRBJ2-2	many	CASSSTGTGVGELFF
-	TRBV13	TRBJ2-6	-	CASSPEGGERISGANVLTF
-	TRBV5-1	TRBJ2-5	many	CASSLASGQETQYF
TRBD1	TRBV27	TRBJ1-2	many	CASSFYGQGALVYGYTF
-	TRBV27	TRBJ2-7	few	CASSPLGAADEQYF
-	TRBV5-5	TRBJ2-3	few	CASSLFAGATGDTQYF
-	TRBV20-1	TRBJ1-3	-	CSASRIKGKAGNTIYF
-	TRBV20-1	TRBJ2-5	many	CSAMRRAMETQYF
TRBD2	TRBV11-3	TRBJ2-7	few	CASSSWTSGDYEQYF
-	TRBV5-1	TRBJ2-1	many	CASSDLKSSYNEQFF
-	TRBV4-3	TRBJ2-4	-	CASSQDGTVGKNIQYF
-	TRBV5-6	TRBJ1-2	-	CASSLVSGRTNYGYTF
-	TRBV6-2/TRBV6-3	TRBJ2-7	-	CASSPGAIYEQYF
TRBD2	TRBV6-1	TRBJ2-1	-	CASRVGGADEQFF
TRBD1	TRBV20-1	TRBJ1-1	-	CSATQGQEPFTAFF
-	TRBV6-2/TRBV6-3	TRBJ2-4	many	CASSYAGQRTKNIQYF
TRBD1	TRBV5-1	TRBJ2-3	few	CASSGDSYTDTQYF
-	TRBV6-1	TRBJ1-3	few	CASRAPGTASGNTIYF
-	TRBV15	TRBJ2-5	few	CATSRGGRQETQYF
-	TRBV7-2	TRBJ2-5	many	CASSSLGQETQYF
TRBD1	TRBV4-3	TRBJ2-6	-	CASSPWQGAWGANVLTF
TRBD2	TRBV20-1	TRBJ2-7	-	CSVPGLAVYEQYF
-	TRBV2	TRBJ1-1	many	CASSGGHDVAFF
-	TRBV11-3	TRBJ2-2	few	CASSLGGQPAGELFF
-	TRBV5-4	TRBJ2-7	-	CASSDPEDSSYEQYF
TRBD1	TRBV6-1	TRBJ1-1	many	CASINNRDSEAFF
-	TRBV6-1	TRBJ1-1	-	CASSSGMNTEAFF
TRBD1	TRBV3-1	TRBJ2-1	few	CASSRDRVGDEQFF
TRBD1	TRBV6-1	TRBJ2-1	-	CASSPETGGTYNEQFF
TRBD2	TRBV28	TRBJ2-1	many	CASSGGLAGDIGSYNEQFF
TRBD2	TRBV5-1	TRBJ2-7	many	CASRPETSGRAYEQYF
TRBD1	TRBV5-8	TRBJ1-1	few	CASSPHRTGPEAFF